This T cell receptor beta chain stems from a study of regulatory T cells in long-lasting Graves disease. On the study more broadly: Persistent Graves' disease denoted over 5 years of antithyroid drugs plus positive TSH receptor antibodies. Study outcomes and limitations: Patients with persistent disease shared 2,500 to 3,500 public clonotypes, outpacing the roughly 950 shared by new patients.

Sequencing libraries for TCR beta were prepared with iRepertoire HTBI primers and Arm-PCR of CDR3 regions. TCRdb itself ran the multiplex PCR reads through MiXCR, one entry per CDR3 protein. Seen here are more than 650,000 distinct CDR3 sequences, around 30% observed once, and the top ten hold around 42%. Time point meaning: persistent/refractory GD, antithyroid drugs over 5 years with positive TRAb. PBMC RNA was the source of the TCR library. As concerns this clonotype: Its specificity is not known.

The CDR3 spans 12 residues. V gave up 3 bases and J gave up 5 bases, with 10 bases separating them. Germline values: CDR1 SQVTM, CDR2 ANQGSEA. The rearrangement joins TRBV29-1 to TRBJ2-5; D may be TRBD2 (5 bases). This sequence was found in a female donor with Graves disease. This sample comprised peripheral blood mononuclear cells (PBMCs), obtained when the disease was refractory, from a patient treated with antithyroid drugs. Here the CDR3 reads CSVDPSYETQYF. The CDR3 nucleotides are TGCAGCGTTGACCCTAGCTACGAGACCCAGTACTTC.